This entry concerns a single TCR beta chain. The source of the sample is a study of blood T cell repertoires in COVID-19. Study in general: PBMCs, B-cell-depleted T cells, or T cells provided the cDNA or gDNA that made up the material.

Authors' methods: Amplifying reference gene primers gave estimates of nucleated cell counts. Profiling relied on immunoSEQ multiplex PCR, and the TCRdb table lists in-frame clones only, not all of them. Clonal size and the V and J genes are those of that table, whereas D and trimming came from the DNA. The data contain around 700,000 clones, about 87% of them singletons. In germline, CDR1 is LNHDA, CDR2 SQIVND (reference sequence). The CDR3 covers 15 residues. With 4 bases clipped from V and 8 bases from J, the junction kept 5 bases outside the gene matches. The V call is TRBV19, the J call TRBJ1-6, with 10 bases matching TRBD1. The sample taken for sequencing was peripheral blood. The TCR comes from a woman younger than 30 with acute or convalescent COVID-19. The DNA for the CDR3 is TGTGCCAGTAGTACCGGACAGGGGGGGGATTCACCCCTCCACTTT. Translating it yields CASSTGQGGDSPLHF. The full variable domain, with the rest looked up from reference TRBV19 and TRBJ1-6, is DGGITQSPKYLFRKEGQNVTLSCEQNLNHDAMYWYRQDPGQGLRLIYYSQIVNDFQKGDIAEGYSVSREKKESFPLTVTSAQKNPTAFYLCASSTGQGGDSPLHFGNGTRLTVT.